The 2 T cell receptor beta chains below come from one sample, sequenced in a study of blood T cells in healthy people across ages. Then a second PCR, running about 7 to 11 cycles, was carried out with a sample-barcoded 5' primer and a J-beta primer mix. TCRdb re-analysed the 5' RACE reads in MiXCR, keeping a single row per CDR3 protein. The sample has about 970,000 distinct CDR3 sequences, about 53% seen once. Sequenced sample: blood. Receptor source: a woman aged 55-69 years in good health.

This clonotype was detected many times. The chain combines TRBV29-1 with TRBJ2-7; TRBD1 matches 11 bases. The CDR3 covers 14 residues. In germline, CDR1 is SQVTM, CDR2 ANQGSEA. Trimming cost V 3 bases and J 3 bases; bases outside gene matches: 4. CDR3 in amino acids: CSVDPGTGGYEQYF. CDR3 in DNA: TGCAGCGTTGACCCCGGGACAGGGGGCTACGAGCAGTACTTC.

The chain couples TRBV20-1 to TRBJ1-2, with 7 bases fitting TRBD1. Germline V CDR1 and CDR2: DFQATT, SNEGSKA (reference sequence). The length of the CDR3 is 12 residues. The J segment lost 6 bases and the V segment lost 5 bases, leaving 6 bases of the junction unmatched. The CDR3 here is CSAPQGVHGYTF. The CDR3, as DNA: TGCAGTGCTCCCCAGGGGGTTCATGGCTACACCTTC.